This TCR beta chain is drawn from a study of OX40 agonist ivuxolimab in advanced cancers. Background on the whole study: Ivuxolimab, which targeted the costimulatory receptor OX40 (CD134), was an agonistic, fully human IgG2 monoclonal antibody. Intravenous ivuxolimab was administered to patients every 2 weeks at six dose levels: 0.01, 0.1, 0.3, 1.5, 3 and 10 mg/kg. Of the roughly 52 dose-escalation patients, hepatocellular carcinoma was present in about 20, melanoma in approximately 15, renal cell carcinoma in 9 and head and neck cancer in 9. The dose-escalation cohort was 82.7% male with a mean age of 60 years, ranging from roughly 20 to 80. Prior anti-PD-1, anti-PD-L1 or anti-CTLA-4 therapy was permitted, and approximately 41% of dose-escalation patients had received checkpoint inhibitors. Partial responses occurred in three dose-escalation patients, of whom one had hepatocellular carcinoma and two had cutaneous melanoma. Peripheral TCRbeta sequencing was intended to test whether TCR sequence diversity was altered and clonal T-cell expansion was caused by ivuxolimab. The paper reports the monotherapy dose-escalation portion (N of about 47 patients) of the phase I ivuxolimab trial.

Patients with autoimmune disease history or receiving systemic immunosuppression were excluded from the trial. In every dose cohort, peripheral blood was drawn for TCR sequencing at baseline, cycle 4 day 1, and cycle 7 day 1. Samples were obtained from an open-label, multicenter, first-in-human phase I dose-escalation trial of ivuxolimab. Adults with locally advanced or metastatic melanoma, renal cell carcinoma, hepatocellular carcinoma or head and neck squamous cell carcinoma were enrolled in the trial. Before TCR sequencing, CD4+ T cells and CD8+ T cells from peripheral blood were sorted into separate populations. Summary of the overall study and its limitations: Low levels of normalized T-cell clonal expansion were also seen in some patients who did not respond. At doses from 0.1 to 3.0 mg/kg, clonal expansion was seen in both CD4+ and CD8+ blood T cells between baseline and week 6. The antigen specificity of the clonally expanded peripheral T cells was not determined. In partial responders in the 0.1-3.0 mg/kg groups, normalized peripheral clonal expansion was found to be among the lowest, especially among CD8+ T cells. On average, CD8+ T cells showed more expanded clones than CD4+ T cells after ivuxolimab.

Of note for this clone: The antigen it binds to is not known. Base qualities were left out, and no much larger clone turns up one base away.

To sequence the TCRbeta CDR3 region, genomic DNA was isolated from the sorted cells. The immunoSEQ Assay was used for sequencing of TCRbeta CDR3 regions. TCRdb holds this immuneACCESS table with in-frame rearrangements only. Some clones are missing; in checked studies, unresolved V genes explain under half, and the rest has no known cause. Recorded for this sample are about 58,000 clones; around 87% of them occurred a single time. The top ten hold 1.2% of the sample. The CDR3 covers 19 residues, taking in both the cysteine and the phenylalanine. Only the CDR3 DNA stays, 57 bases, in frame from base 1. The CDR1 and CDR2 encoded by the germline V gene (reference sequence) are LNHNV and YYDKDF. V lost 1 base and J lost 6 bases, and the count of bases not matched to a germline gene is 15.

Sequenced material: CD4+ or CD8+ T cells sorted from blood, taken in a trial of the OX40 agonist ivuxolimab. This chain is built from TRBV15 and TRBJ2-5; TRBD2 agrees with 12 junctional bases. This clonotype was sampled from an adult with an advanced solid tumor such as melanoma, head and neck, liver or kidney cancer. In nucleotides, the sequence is TGTGCCACCAGCAGAGGAGGCCCCGCTAGCGGGGGGGGCGGGAAGACCCAGTACTTC. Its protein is CATSRGGPASGGGGKTQYF.